A selection of T cell receptor beta chains follows, all from one sample in a study of brain T cells in children with intractable seizures. The data were produced by immunoSEQ multiplex PCR, yet TCRdb's version contains in-frame clones alone and is incomplete. The table lists 70,000 to 85,000 clones, around 91% of them singletons. Specimen: peripheral blood, collected at surgery. The receptors shown here come from a girl aged 2-15 years with Rasmussen encephalitis and intractable seizures. Each CDR3 is given with its conserved first and last residue. The D gene is left open where the match is weak. Some rows mark clone size as missing; the rest say once, few, many or name a class of expanded clone.

d_call j_call v_call clone_size cdr3_aa cdr3_nt
. TRBJ2-3 TRBV5-5 . CASSLGRSGTDTQYF TGTGCCAGCAGCTTGGGCCGTTCAGGCACAGATACGCAGTATTTT
TRBD2 TRBJ2-3 TRBV15 . CATSRDKVAGGGDTQYF TGTGCCACCAGCAGAGATAAGGTAGCGGGAGGAGGAGATACGCAGTATTTT
TRBD1 TRBJ1-1 TRBV18 . CASSPTGTGNTEAFF TGTGCCAGCTCACCTACCGGGACAGGGAACACTGAAGCTTTCTTT
. TRBJ1-1 TRBV29-1 . CSVGEGTEAFF TGCAGCGTTGGCGAGGGCACTGAAGCTTTCTTT
TRBD1 TRBJ2-2 TRBV5-1 . CASIRDRGSTGELFF TGCGCCAGTATCCGGGACAGGGGAAGCACCGGGGAGCTGTTTTTT
. TRBJ1-2 TRBV5-4 . CASSPRGGNYGYTF TGTGCCAGCAGTCCCCGTGGAGGGAACTATGGCTACACCTTC
. TRBJ1-5 TRBV18 . CASSRRLWGHNQPQHF TGTGCCAGTTCCCGAAGGCTTTGGGGACATAATCAGCCCCAGCATTTT
. TRBJ2-7 TRBV6-5 . CASREVVQYF TGTGCCAGCAGGGAGGTCGTGCAGTACTTC
. TRBJ1-1 TRBV6-5 . CASSYIQGGYTEAFF TGTGCCAGCAGTTACATACAGGGCGGGTACACTGAAGCTTTCTTT
TRBD2 TRBJ2-2 TRBV9 . CASSVVPSGRTFDTGELFF TGTGCCAGCAGCGTAGTGCCTAGCGGGAGGACCTTTGACACCGGGGAGCTGTTTTTT
. TRBJ2-3 TRBV21-1 . CASSKRYIRAWGTDTQYF TGTGCCAGCAGCAAAAGGTATATCAGGGCTTGGGGCACAGATACGCAGTATTTT
TRBD1 TRBJ1-6 TRBV28 . CASSSGLGQGSTPLHF TGTGCCAGCAGTTCCGGCCTGGGACAGGGGAGTACACCCCTCCACTTT
. TRBJ1-2 TRBV15 . CATSTGARVGRYGYTF TGTGCCACCAGCACTGGGGCAAGGGTAGGTCGCTATGGCTACACCTTC
. TRBJ2-1 TRBV6-5 . CATGTQTYNEQFF TGTGCCACCGGGACTCAAACCTACAATGAGCAGTTCTTC
. TRBJ1-2 TRBV2 . CASSESRNYGYTF TGTGCCAGCAGTGAAAGTAGAAACTATGGCTACACCTTC
TRBD2 TRBJ2-1 TRBV24-1 . CATSHSGSYNEQFF TGTGCCACCAGTCATAGCGGGAGTTACAATGAGCAGTTCTTC
TRBD1 TRBJ1-1 TRBV30 once CAWNRGGTEAFF TGTGCCTGGAACAGGGGGGGCACTGAAGCTTTCTTT
TRBD1 TRBJ1-5 TRBV24-1 . CATSGPTGSPQHF TGTGCCACCAGTGGCCCGACAGGGTCGCCCCAGCATTTT
. TRBJ2-4 TRBV2 once CASIAEENIQYF TGTGCCAGCATAGCGGAAGAAAACATTCAGTACTTC
TRBD1 TRBJ1-2 TRBV4-1 . CASSQASRTGRYGYTF TGCGCCAGCAGCCAAGCGTCCCGGACAGGGCGGTATGGCTACACCTTC
. TRBJ1-1 TRBV3-1/TRBV3-2 . CASSQYVGLNTEAFF TGTGCCAGCAGCCAATATGTGGGCTTGAACACTGAAGCTTTCTTT
. TRBJ1-6 TRBV3-1/TRBV3-2 . CASREQGFFSPLHF TGTGCCAGCAGGGAACAGGGCTTCTTTTCACCCCTCCACTTT
TRBD2 TRBJ2-1 TRBV7-6 . CASSSIAGGLNEQFF TGTGCCAGCAGCTCCATAGCGGGAGGACTCAATGAGCAGTTCTTC
. TRBJ2-2 TRBV30 . CAWSVMGHGELFF TGTGCCTGGAGTGTAATGGGGCACGGGGAGCTGTTTTTT
TRBD1 TRBJ1-5 TRBV19 once CASSSPGQGFQPQHF TGTGCCAGTAGTAGCCCGGGACAGGGATTCCAGCCCCAGCATTTT
TRBD1 TRBJ2-5 TRBV11-1 . CASSRRGQGQETQYF TGTGCCAGCAGCCGCCGGGGACAGGGCCAAGAGACCCAGTACTTC
. TRBJ1-5 TRBV30 . CAWSESGRNQPQHF TGTGCCTGGAGTGAGTCAGGGCGGAATCAGCCCCAGCATTTT
TRBD2 TRBJ2-1 TRBV4-1 . CASSQDPGLVGIGNEQFF TGCGCCAGCAGCCAAGATCCGGGACTAGTTGGTATTGGGAATGAGCAGTTCTTC
. TRBJ2-7 TRBV4-1 . CASSQDGAGMTEQYF TGCGCCAGCAGCCAAGATGGAGCCGGGATGACTGAGCAGTACTTC
. TRBJ2-7 TRBV7-2 . CASSSGGIAYEQYF TGTGCCAGCAGCTCTGGTGGCATCGCCTACGAGCAGTACTTC
TRBD1 TRBJ1-4 TRBV7-9 . CASSRDRVDEKLFF TGTGCCAGCAGCCGAGACAGGGTGGATGAAAAACTGTTTTTT
. TRBJ1-5 TRBV5-1 . CASSPGTGYSNQPQHF TGCGCCAGCAGCCCGGGAACGGGTTATAGCAATCAGCCCCAGCATTTT
. TRBJ2-7 TRBV24-1 once CATSDGGRRSSYEQYF TGTGCCACCAGTGACGGAGGTCGGCGGAGCTCCTACGAGCAGTACTTC
TRBD2 TRBJ2-7 TRBV4-2 . CASSQDLTSGMYEQYF TGTGCCAGCAGCCAAGATCTTACTAGCGGGATGTACGAGCAGTACTTC
. TRBJ2-1 TRBV9 few CASSVDWVGHEQFF TGTGCCAGCAGCGTAGACTGGGTGGGTCATGAGCAGTTCTTC
. TRBJ2-5 TRBV11-2 . CASSSQSGETQYF TGTGCCAGCAGCTCCCAATCGGGCGAGACCCAGTACTTC
TRBD1 TRBJ1-1 TRBV5-4 . CASSPPWTGGVNTEAFF TGTGCCAGCAGCCCACCATGGACAGGGGGTGTGAACACTGAAGCTTTCTTT
. TRBJ1-2 TRBV10-3 . CAISESELGQGYTF TGTGCCATCAGTGAGTCGGAATTGGGCCAGGGCTACACCTTC
. TRBJ1-2 TRBV6-5 . CASSYLPGYYGYTF TGTGCCAGCAGTTACCTGCCAGGGTACTATGGCTACACCTTC
. TRBJ1-2 TRBV6-5 . CASRTGGSNYGYTF TGTGCCAGCAGGACTGGGGGCAGCAACTATGGCTACACCTTC
. TRBJ1-6 TRBV9 . CASSTGTPNSPLHF TGTGCCAGCTCAACCGGGACTCCAAATTCACCCCTCCACTTT
. TRBJ2-1 TRBV7-9 . CASSLSISYNEQFF TGTGCCAGCAGCCTCAGCATTTCCTACAATGAGCAGTTCTTC
. TRBJ2-5 TRBV5-1 . CASSLEGGETQYF TGCGCCAGCAGCTTGGAGGGAGGAGAGACCCAGTACTTC
. TRBJ1-2 TRBV5-3 . CARSLAEGGAYYGYTF TGTGCCAGAAGCTTGGCCGAGGGGGGCGCCTACTATGGCTACACCTTC
TRBD1 TRBJ2-1 TRBV5-6 . CASRNYRGRSYNEQFF TGTGCCAGCCGCAACTACAGGGGTCGATCCTACAATGAGCAGTTCTTC